Below are 7 T cell receptor beta chains sequenced from a single sample in a study of cytomegalovirus exposure and HLA in healthy donors. The table came from immunoSEQ multiplex PCR; TCRdb's copy has only in-frame clones and leaves some out. The sample yields fewer than 250,000 clones, roughly 83% seen once. Material for sequencing was PBMCs. These receptors were obtained from a woman between 18 and 29 years old in good health and CMV-seronegative.

The CDR3 spells CASSLSRVGYEQYF. CDR3 sequence (DNA): TGTGCCAGCAGCTTGTCCAGGGTAGGCTACGAGCAGTACTTC. J is TRBJ2-7 and V is TRBV11-2, with D tentatively TRBD1 (5 bases). The CDR3 is made up of 14 amino acids. CDR1 and CDR2 from the germline V gene are SGHAT and FQNNGV. Between the trimmed V and J ends, which lost 3 bases and 3 bases, there was a span of 12 bases.

The chain combines TRBV25-1 with TRBJ1-6; the D gene is possibly TRBD1 (5 bases). There are 13 residues in the CDR3. Trimming cost V 2 bases and J 7 bases, with 6 bases left between them. Germline CDR1 and CDR2: MGHDK and SYGVNS. This CDR3 reads CASSERGNSPLHF. The CDR3, as DNA: TGTGCCAGCAGTGAAAGGGGAAATTCACCCCTCCACTTT.

The chain carries TRBV14 and TRBJ2-5, with 11 bases that match TRBD1. The CDR3 is 16 amino acids. The trim removed 4 bases at V and 3 bases at J, leaving 7 bases unmatched. CDR1 and CDR2 (germline): SGHDN, FVKESK. The CDR3 spells CASSPKDRGLKETQYF. The CDR3 DNA follows: TGTGCCAGCAGCCCAAAGGACAGGGGGCTCAAAGAGACCCAGTACTTC.

In its sample, this clone was seen once. The gene calls are TRBV15 and TRBJ2-7, with D perhaps TRBD1 (5 bases). Germline assignment: CDR1 LNHNV and CDR2 YYDKDF (reference sequence). The CDR3 length is 16 residues. Trimming removed 5 bases from V and 1 base from J, with 18 bases in between. CDR3 in amino acids: CATSPTPRGKSYEQYF. The CDR3 nucleotides read TGTGCCACCAGCCCTACTCCTAGGGGAAAGTCCTACGAGCAGTACTTC.

V usage is TRBV6-1 and J usage is TRBJ2-1; D is ambiguous. The germline V gene has CDR1 MNHNS and CDR2 SASEGT. Trimming pared 7 bases from V and 9 bases from J, leaving 16 bases between. CDR3 size: 13 residues. The DNA for the CDR3 is TGTGCCAGCAATTCCGAATTAAGCCGTGAGCAGTTCTTC. Translated: CASNSELSREQFF.

DNA of the CDR3: TGTGCCAGCAGTGAACCGGGACTAGCGGGGAGGAGGAGCAATGAGCAGTTCTTC. Translation: CASSEPGLAGRRSNEQFF. The chain uses TRBV6-1 and TRBJ2-1; 13 nucleotides align to TRBD2. Trimming took 2 bases from V and 6 from J; bases not matched to a gene: 10. Germline V lookup: CDR1 MNHNS, CDR2 SASEGT. The CDR3 extends over 18 amino acids.

The chain uses TRBV5-1 and TRBJ1-4; D ambiguous. V was cut by 1 base and J by 7 bases, with 20 bases left in between. This CDR3 has 17 amino acids. Germline CDR1 and CDR2: SGHRS and YFSETQ. CDR3 sequence (DNA): TGCGCCAGCAGCTTGACTCCCGGACTCATGGGTGGTGAAAAACTGTTTTTT. It is translated as CASSLTPGLMGGEKLFF.